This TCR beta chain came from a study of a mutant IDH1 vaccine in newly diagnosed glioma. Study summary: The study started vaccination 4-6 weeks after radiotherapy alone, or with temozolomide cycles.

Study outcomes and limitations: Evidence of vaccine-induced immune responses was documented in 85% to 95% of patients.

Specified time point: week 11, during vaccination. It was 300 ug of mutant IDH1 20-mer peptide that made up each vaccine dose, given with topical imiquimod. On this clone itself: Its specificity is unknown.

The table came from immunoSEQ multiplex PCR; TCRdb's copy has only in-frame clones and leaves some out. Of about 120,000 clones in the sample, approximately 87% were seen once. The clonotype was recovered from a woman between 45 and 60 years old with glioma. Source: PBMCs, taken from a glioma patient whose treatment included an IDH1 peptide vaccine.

The CDR3: CASSAVTGGDGYTF. CDR3 nucleotides: TGTGCCAGCAGCGCGGTGACAGGGGGCGATGGCTACACCTTC. The chain carries TRBV7-9 and TRBJ1-2, with TRBD1 identical over 10 bases. The J segment lost 6 bases and the V segment lost 5 bases, leaving 6 bases of the junction unmatched. CDR3 length equals 14 residues. Germline lookup yields CDR1 SEHNR and CDR2 FQNEAQ (reference sequence).